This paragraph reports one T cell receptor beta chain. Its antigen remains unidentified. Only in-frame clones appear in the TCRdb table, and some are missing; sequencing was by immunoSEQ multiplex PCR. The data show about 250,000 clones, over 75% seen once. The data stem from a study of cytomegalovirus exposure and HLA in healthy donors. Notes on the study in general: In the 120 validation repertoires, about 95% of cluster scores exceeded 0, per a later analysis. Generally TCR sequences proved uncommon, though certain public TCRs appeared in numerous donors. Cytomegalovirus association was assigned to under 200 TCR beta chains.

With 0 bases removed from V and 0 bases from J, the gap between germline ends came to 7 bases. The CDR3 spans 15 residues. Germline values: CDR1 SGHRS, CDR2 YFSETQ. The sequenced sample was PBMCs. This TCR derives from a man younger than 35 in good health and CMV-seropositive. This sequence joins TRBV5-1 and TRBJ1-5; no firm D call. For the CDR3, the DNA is TGCGCCAGCAGCTTGGCCGGAAGTAGCAATCAGCCCCAGCATTTT. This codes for CASSLAGSSNQPQHF.